A single sample is the source of the 29 T cell receptor beta chains below, sequenced in a study of shared clonotypes between healthy human individuals. Using immunoSEQ multiplex PCR, the repertoire was profiled, and TCRdb retains in-frame clones only, with some absent. The sample gives some 2,100,000 clones, almost 96% of which show up once; around 0.13% is in the top ten. Sequencing was done on a sample of naive CD4+ T cells sorted from blood. Indicated subset: CD45RA+ positively selected. All receptors derive from a man younger than 30 in good health.

The sample holds one count of this clone. The chain has TRBV4-1 and TRBJ2-3; D ambiguous. Germline-derived CDR1 and CDR2 are MGHRA and YSYEKL. The CDR3 contains 14 residues. Trimming cost V 1 base and J 2 bases, with 7 bases left between them. CDR3 residues: CASSQVAHTDTQYF. In DNA, the CDR3 is TGCGCCAGCAGCCAAGTAGCACACACAGATACGCAGTATTTT.

The chain has TRBV4-1 and TRBJ1-1; D is perhaps TRBD1 (5 bases). Per germline, CDR1 MGHRA and CDR2 YSYEKL. The CDR3 runs to 16 residues. V gave up 6 bases and J gave up 0 bases, with 17 bases separating them. The CDR3 DNA follows: TGCGCCAGCAGACTCGCGGGCGGGGCCCTGAACACTGAAGCTTTCTTT. Translating gives CASRLAGGALNTEAFF.

The chain uses TRBV15 and TRBJ1-6; D unclear. Trimming pared 0 bases from V and 6 bases from J, leaving 12 bases between. Germline assignment: CDR1 LNHNV and CDR2 YYDKDF (reference sequence). The CDR3 is made up of 16 amino acids. CDR3: CATSRDELGINSPLHF. The DNA for the CDR3 is TGTGCCACCAGCAGAGATGAGTTGGGTATTAATTCACCCCTCCACTTT.

As DNA, the CDR3 is TGTGCCAGCAGCCCGGAAAATTCACCCCTCCACTTT. Its translation is CASSPENSPLHF. This chain joins TRBV7-9 and TRBJ1-6; D gene uncertain. Germline loops: CDR1 SEHNR, CDR2 FQNEAQ (reference sequence). V was pared by 5 bases and J by 7 bases, with 6 bases between. The length of the CDR3 is 12 residues.

Points on this clone: This sample includes further DNA sequences coding for the same CDR3. The V gene is TRBV20-1, the J gene TRBJ1-1; 7 nucleotides align to TRBD1. The V and J ends lost 6 bases and 5 bases, in that order; junction bases with no gene match: 0. There are 10 residues in the CDR3. Per germline, CDR1 DFQATT and CDR2 SNEGSKA (reference sequence). CDR3 DNA sequence: TGCAGTGCCAGGGGGACTGAAGCTTTCTTT. Its translation is CSARGTEAFF.

This clone was detected once. This sequence joins TRBV11-2 and TRBJ2-7; the match to TRBD2 covers 10 bases. CDR3 length: 17 amino acids. Germline V CDR1 and CDR2: SGHAT, FQNNGV. V was pared by 5 bases and J by 3 bases, with 13 bases of the junction left unmatched. CDR3 in amino acids: CASSPRTSGSLGYEQYF. The DNA of the CDR3 is TGTGCCAGCAGCCCCCGGACTAGCGGTAGCCTTGGCTACGAGCAGTACTTC.

The chain combines TRBV11-2 with TRBJ1-4, with a weak D call TRBD1 (5 bases). Germline assignment: CDR1 SGHAT and CDR2 FQNNGV. Trimming cost V 0 bases and J 8 bases, with 7 bases left between them. The CDR3 has 13 amino acids. CDR3 sequence (DNA): TGTGCCAGCAGCTTAGACCGACAGGAAAAACTGTTTTTT. This gives the protein CASSLDRQEKLFF. The entire variable domain, with the rest obtained from reference TRBV11-2 and TRBJ1-4, is as follows: EAGVAQSPRYKIIEKRQSVAFWCNPISGHATLYWYQQILGQGPKLLIQFQNNGVVDDSQLPKDRFSAERLKGVDSTLKIQPAKLEDSAVYLCASSLDRQEKLFFGSGTQLSVL.

V usage is TRBV15 and J usage is TRBJ1-3; D gene unclear. The CDR3 is made up of 17 amino acids. The germline V and J ends were trimmed by 0 bases and 0 bases, with 12 bases remaining between them. CDR1 is LNHNV, CDR2 YYDKDF, per germline (reference sequence). In nucleotides, the CDR3 is TGTGCCACCAGCAGAGATCGTTCGGTCGACTCTGGAAACACCATATATTTT. Protein: CATSRDRSVDSGNTIYF.

The V and J genes are TRBV7-2 and TRBJ2-7; D unclear. V lost 1 base and J 6 bases, leaving 10 bases between the germline ends. Germline V gene lookup returns CDR1 SGHTA and CDR2 FQGNSA. This CDR3 is 13 amino acids long. Here the CDR3 reads CASSLEGFLEQYF. The CDR3, as DNA: TGTGCCAGCAGCTTAGAAGGGTTTCTCGAGCAGTACTTC. The full variable domain, with the rest looked up from reference TRBV7-2 and TRBJ2-7, is GAGVSQSPSNKVTEKGKDVELRCDPISGHTALYWYRQSLGQGLEFLIYFQGNSAPDKSGLPSDRFSAERTGGSVSTLTIQRTQQEDSAVYLCASSLEGFLEQYFGPGTRLTVT.

The chain uses TRBV7-9 and TRBJ1-2, with 8 bases matching TRBD1. Germline CDR1 is SEHNR and CDR2 is FQNEAQ (reference sequence). The CDR3 is 15 residues long. V dropped 0 bases and J dropped 8; count of bases not matched to a gene: 8. The CDR3: CASSLASGQEIGYTF. The CDR3 DNA reads TGTGCCAGCAGCTTAGCCTCGGGACAGGAGATCGGCTACACCTTC.

The chain couples TRBV6-6 to TRBJ2-5; D may correspond to TRBD1 or TRBD2 (6 bases each). In germline, CDR1 is MNHNY, CDR2 SVGAGI (reference sequence). Trimming left V 0 bases short and J 7 bases short, with 12 bases between. The CDR3 loop spans 14 amino acids. CDR3 sequence (DNA): TGTGCCAGCAGTTACTCGAGGGGGGCTTGGACCCAGTACTTC. Translating gives CASSYSRGAWTQYF.

A remark on this clone: Other DNA sequences within the sample encode an identical CDR3. The chain combines TRBV30 with TRBJ1-2; unclear D gene. Per the germline V gene, CDR1 is GTSNPN and CDR2 is SVGIG (reference sequence). Trimming shortened V by 3 bases and J by 2 bases, and 4 bases separated the two germline ends. This CDR3 spans 11 amino acids. In nucleotides, the CDR3 is TGTGCCTGGAGCTTAAACTATGGCTACACCTTC. Protein sequence: CAWSLNYGYTF.

The chain has TRBV5-1 and TRBJ2-7; D tentatively reads TRBD1 or TRBD2 (5 bases each). V dropped 3 bases and J dropped 2 bases, with 9 bases sitting between them. CDR1 is SGHRS, CDR2 YFSETQ, per germline. The CDR3 covers 13 residues. The CDR3 DNA is TGCGCCAGCAGCTCATGGGGGACCTACGAGCAGTACTTC. It translates to CASSSWGTYEQYF.

J is TRBJ1-4 and V is TRBV5-8; a weak D match, TRBD1 (6 bases). The CDR3 is 13 residues long. Trimming pared 4 bases from V and 8 bases from J, leaving 12 bases between. Germline CDR1 reads SGHTS; CDR2 reads YDEGEE. CDR3 protein: CASSITGTEKLFF. The CDR3 nucleotides are TGTGCCAGCAGCATTACAGGGACCGAAAAACTGTTTTTT.

The rearrangement links TRBV27 to TRBJ1-1; weak D call: TRBD1 (6 bases). The CDR3 loop spans 15 amino acids. Germline V gene sequence: CDR1 MNHEY, CDR2 SMNVEV (reference sequence). Trimming cost V 1 base and J 1 base, with 10 bases left between them. The CDR3 is CASSLLGAQNTEAFF. CDR3 bases: TGTGCCAGCAGTTTATTGGGGGCCCAGAACACTGAAGCTTTCTTT.

The rearrangement uses TRBV7-2 and TRBJ2-3, with unresolved D. CDR3 size: 11 residues. Germline CDR1 is SGHTA and CDR2 is FQGNSA. Trimming took off 9 bases at V and 4 bases at J, with 8 bases between the two ends. The CDR3 protein is CASGLADTQYF. CDR3 nucleotide sequence: TGTGCCAGTGGATTGGCAGATACGCAGTATTTT.

This chain links TRBV5-1 with TRBJ2-7; a weak D match, TRBD2 (6 bases). In germline, CDR1 is SGHRS, CDR2 YFSETQ. This CDR3 has 16 residues. V lost 0 bases to trimming and J lost 0 bases, with 13 bases between them. CDR3 coding DNA: TGCGCCAGCAGCTTGGCTTCGGCGGGGACCTCCTACGAGCAGTACTTC. It encodes CASSLASAGTSYEQYF.

This sequence joins TRBV6-5 and TRBJ1-1; tentative D call: TRBD1 (5 bases). The length of the CDR3 is 15 residues. Trimming left V 2 bases short and J 7 bases short, with 17 bases between. The germline gives CDR1 MNHEY, CDR2 SVGAGI. CDR3 in DNA: TGTGCCAGCAGTTACGTAGAAGGGGCCTTTTATGAAGCTTTCTTT. This translates into CASSYVEGAFYEAFF.

The rearrangement links TRBV30 to TRBJ2-1; D ambiguous. CDR1 is GTSNPN, CDR2 SVGIG, per germline (reference sequence). Trimming took off 4 bases at V and 5 bases at J, with 9 bases between the two ends. This CDR3 has 12 amino acids. In DNA, the CDR3 is TGTGCCTGGACGTCCAATAACAATGAGCAGTTCTTC. Translation gives CAWTSNNNEQFF. Supplemented by reference TRBV30 and TRBJ2-1, the full variable domain reads SQTIHQWPATLVQPVGSPLSLECTVEGTSNPNLYWYRQAAGRGLQLLFYSVGIGQISSEVPQNLSASRPQDRQFILSSKKLLLSDSGFYLCAWTSNNNEQFFGPGTRLTVL.

Of note for this clone: This specimen includes other DNA sequences encoding the same CDR3. V gene TRBV29-1 combines with J gene TRBJ2-3; no clear D gene. V was cut by 2 bases and J by 0 bases, with 6 bases left in between. This CDR3 contains 13 residues. Germline assignment: CDR1 SQVTM and CDR2 ANQGSEA. The CDR3 nucleotides are TGCAGCGTTGAAATCGGTAGCACAGATACGCAGTATTTT. Residues: CSVEIGSTDTQYF.

The CDR3 DNA reads as TGTGCCAGCAGCGGCAGGGCGGACACCGGGGAGCTGTTTTTT. Protein sequence: CASSGRADTGELFF. The chain employs TRBV9 and TRBJ2-2; D might be TRBD1 (5 bases). Looked up from germline, CDR1 is SGDLS and CDR2 is YYNGEE. V was clipped by 3 bases and J by 3 bases, with 9 bases between them. The CDR3 consists of 14 residues.

V and J are TRBV4-1 and TRBJ1-1; D gene unclear. Germline CDR1 and CDR2: MGHRA and YSYEKL. The CDR3 covers 13 residues. V was pared by 1 base and J by 1 base, with 4 bases between. This chain's CDR3 is CASSQGGNTEAFF. In nucleotides, the CDR3 is TGCGCCAGCAGCCAAGGGGGGAACACTGAAGCTTTCTTT.

The gene calls are TRBV5-4 and TRBJ2-1, with 7 bases matching TRBD2. V lost 1 base to trimming and J lost 4 bases; unmatched junction nucleotides: 5. There are 15 residues in the CDR3. CDR1 and CDR2 (germline): SGHNT, YYREEE (reference sequence). CDR3 DNA sequence: TGTGCCAGCAGCTTGACAACTAGCGTATACAATGAGCAGTTCTTC. It encodes CASSLTTSVYNEQFF.

The CDR3 protein is CASSKLIKARSGFPSYEQYF. The CDR3 DNA reads TGTGCCAGCAGCAAATTGATCAAAGCGAGGAGCGGGTTCCCCAGCTACGAGCAGTACTTC. This chain joins TRBV21-1 and TRBJ2-7; the table assigns TRBD2, which was not confirmed against the DNA. TRBV21-1 is described as a pseudogene. The CDR3 sequence is 20 residues long.

V gene TRBV6-5 combines with J gene TRBJ1-1; D is uncertain. The CDR3 consists of 12 residues. Germline values: CDR1 MNHEY, CDR2 SVGAGI. The ends were cut back, 10 bases at V and 1 base at J, with 10 bases in the middle. The chain's CDR3 is CATGPPNTEAFF. For the CDR3, the DNA is TGTGCCACCGGTCCCCCGAACACTGAAGCTTTCTTT.

This clone was detected only a few times. The sample holds other DNA sequences that translate to the same CDR3. The chain uses TRBV6-5 and TRBJ1-2; TRBD1 matches 9 bases. V lost 0 bases, J lost 4 bases, and 3 bases stayed unmatched. Germline CDR1 reads MNHEY; CDR2 reads SVGAGI. The CDR3 covers 15 residues. The CDR3: CASSYSTGGGYGYTF. In nucleotides, the CDR3 is TGTGCCAGCAGTTACTCGACAGGGGGGGGCTATGGCTACACCTTC.

This chain uses TRBV2 with TRBJ2-1, with D perhaps TRBD1 or TRBD2 (5 bases each). Germline V CDR1 and CDR2: SNHLY, FYNNEI. The length of the CDR3 is 12 residues. Trimming removed 4 bases from V and 15 bases from J, with 16 bases in between. The CDR3: CASSASSGTGFF. The CDR3 DNA sequence: TGTGCCAGCAGTGCATCGAGTGGGACCGGGTTCTTC.

J is TRBJ2-1 and V is TRBV11-3, with a possible D match to TRBD1 (5 bases). The CDR3 extends over 12 amino acids. Germline CDR1 and CDR2: SGHNT and YENEEA. Deletions cut 3 bases from V and 6 bases from J, with 6 bases between. CDR3: CASSFQGNEQFF. CDR3 in DNA: TGTGCCAGCAGCTTTCAGGGCAATGAGCAGTTCTTC.

This clone appeared a single time. In the same sample, other DNA sequences code for this CDR3. The rearrangement uses TRBV5-1 and TRBJ2-7; 11 bases are a match to TRBD2. This CDR3 contains 14 residues. Unmatched junction bases numbered 2, after V lost 3 bases and J lost 3 bases. Germline CDR1 SGHRS, CDR2 YFSETQ. The DNA of the CDR3 is TGCGCCAGCAGCTCTGGGACTAGCGGCTACGAGCAGTACTTC. Amino acid sequence: CASSSGTSGYEQYF.